These 6 T cell receptor beta chains came from one sample sequenced in a study of CD8+CD57+ T cells in acquired aplastic anemia. The template for TCR beta VDJ and CDR3 sequence profiling was genomic DNA. TCRdb used MiXCR to reprocess the reads, holding one entry per CDR3 protein. The sample shows about 190,000 distinct CDR3 sequences, 54% of them seen only once. Sequencing was carried out using sorted CD4+, CD8+, or CD8+CD57+ T cells (not recorded which) from PBMCs. The receptors come from a human donor in good health, serving as a control.

This clonotype was detected ten times or more. The chain couples TRBV20-1 to TRBJ1-1; D unresolved. The CDR3 is 14 amino acids. V gave up 0 bases and J gave up 0 bases, with 8 bases separating them. Germline V lookup: CDR1 DFQATT, CDR2 SNEGSKA (reference sequence). CDR3 nucleotide sequence: TGCAGTGCTAGAGATCAGAGTTTGAACACTGAAGCTTTCTTT. It yields the protein CSARDQSLNTEAFF.

The rearrangement uses TRBV7-3 and TRBJ2-2, with 10 bases that match TRBD2. Germline values: CDR1 SGHTA, CDR2 FQGTGA. Losses at the gene ends were 4 bases for V and 7 bases for J; bases not matched to a gene: 6. This CDR3 is 15 amino acids long. The CDR3, as DNA: TGTGCCAGCAGCTACAGCGGGGGGGCGGACGGGGAGCTGTTTTTT. Protein: CASSYSGGADGELFF.

At least ten counts were recorded for this clonotype. The genes are TRBV7-2 and TRBJ1-4, with D possibly matching TRBD1 (6 bases). The germline V and J ends were trimmed by 5 bases and 6 bases, with 16 bases remaining between them. CDR1 is SGHTA, CDR2 FQGNSA, per germline. CDR3 size: 15 residues. CDR3 region: CASSPVGGRDEKLFF. CDR3 in DNA: TGTGCCAGCAGCCCGGTGGGGGGGCGGGATGAAAAACTGTTTTTT.

The chain carries TRBV7-3 and TRBJ2-2; 7 bases line up with TRBD1. Looked up from germline, CDR1 is SGHTA and CDR2 is FQGTGA. Trimming removed 5 bases from V and 0 bases from J; junction bases left unmatched: 9. This CDR3 contains 17 residues. CDR3 protein: CASSHPAGTANTGELFF. Here the CDR3 DNA reads TGTGCCAGCAGCCACCCCGCTGGGACAGCGAACACCGGGGAGCTGTTTTTT.

The table lists this clonotype with a count of one. The rearrangement joins TRBV19 to TRBJ1-4; TRBD1 might be the D (5 bases). The CDR3 has 16 residues. V was shortened by 3 bases and J by 6 bases, with 17 bases between the two germline ends. CDR1 is LNHDA, CDR2 SQIVND, per germline (reference sequence). The CDR3 loop reads CASSISTSRGDEKLFF. CDR3 bases: TGTGCCAGTAGTATTTCCACTAGCCGGGGGGATGAAAAACTGTTTTTT.

On this clonotype itself: Relative to the germline gene, one junction end is altered; a read error may explain this. The V and J genes are TRBV10-3 and TRBJ1-2, with TRBD1 identical over 11 bases. The germline V gene encodes CDR1 ENHRY and CDR2 SYGVKD. The CDR3 covers 13 residues. Written as DNA, the CDR3 is TGTGCCATCAGTGAGTCGGGACAGGGGGTTTTCCCCTTC. Protein: CAISESGQGVFPF.